These T cell receptor beta chains were read from a single sample in a study of blood T cell repertoires in COVID-19. Here immunoSEQ multiplex PCR was the method, and the copy in TCRdb shows in-frame clones only, minus some. The sample lists about 24,000 clones; about 89% were seen once. Sequencing input: peripheral blood. The source of these receptors is a man between 65 and 85 years old with COVID-19, enrolled during active disease. Both conserved end residues are part of each CDR3. Each record gives: J gene, clone size, V gene, D gene, CDR3 DNA, CDR3 protein. D genes are given only for firm matches. Not every row has a clone size; where given, it reads once, few, many or a size class.

>TRBJ2-1|once|TRBV5-6|.
TGTGCCAGCAGCTTGGGCGGGACGGTTTACAATGAGCAGTTCTTC
CASSLGGTVYNEQFF
>TRBJ1-2|.|TRBV7-2|.
TGTGCCAGCACCTTACAGGGTGGGGACTATGGCTACACCTTC
CASTLQGGDYGYTF
>TRBJ2-7|once|TRBV19|.
TGTGCCAGTAGTTTGTTCGGACAGCCCTACGAGCAGTACTTC
CASSLFGQPYEQYF
>TRBJ2-4|.|TRBV5-4|.
TGTGCCAGCAGCTTGAGGGGGGCCAAAAACATTCAGTACTTC
CASSLRGAKNIQYF
>TRBJ2-5|.|TRBV18|.
TGTGCCAGCTCCCCGGGTTCAGGGGAAAAGACCCAGTACTTC
CASSPGSGEKTQYF
>TRBJ2-5|few|TRBV5-1|.
TGCGCCAGCAGCTCGAGGGAGACCCAGTACTTC
CASSSRETQYF
>TRBJ1-2|once|TRBV7-2|.
TGTGCCAGCGGCAGGGTTAACTATGGCTACACCTTC
CASGRVNYGYTF
>TRBJ2-7|.|TRBV10-1|TRBD2
TGCGCCAGCAGTCGCGGGAGCTCCTACGAGCAGTACTTC
CASSRGSSYEQYF
>TRBJ1-5|.|TRBV5-4|TRBD1
TGTGCCAGCAGTAGGGACAGGGGACAGCCCCAGCATTTT
CASSRDRGQPQHF
>TRBJ2-5|.|TRBV7-9|TRBD2
TGTGCCAGCAGCTTACTAGCGGGGGTCCCAGAGACCCAGTACTTC
CASSLLAGVPETQYF
>TRBJ2-5|.|TRBV5-5|TRBD1
TGTGCCAGCAGCCCCGGGACAGGGGTCCAAGAGACCCAGTACTTC
CASSPGTGVQETQYF
>TRBJ1-2|.|TRBV5-6|.
TGTGCCAGCAGCTTCCCAGGGCCAGCCGATGGCTACACCTTC
CASSFPGPADGYTF
>TRBJ1-5|.|TRBV19|.
TGTGCCAGTAACCCGTGGGGAGGCAGGGGCAATCAGCCCCAGCATTTT
CASNPWGGRGNQPQHF
>TRBJ1-6|.|TRBV6-5|.
TGTGCCAGCAGTTACTCGGCCCGTTATAATTCACCCCTCCACTTT
CASSYSARYNSPLHF
>TRBJ2-7|.|TRBV18|TRBD2
TGTGCCAGCTCGCCGCTGGGTGCGGGAGGCGCAGCTAGCTCCTACGAGCAGTACTTC
CASSPLGAGGAASSYEQYF
>TRBJ1-5|.|TRBV5-1|.
TGCGCCAGCAGCTTGGCCGGACAGCAGGGACAGCCCCAGCATTTT
CASSLAGQQGQPQHF
>TRBJ2-3|.|TRBV19|TRBD2
TGTGCCAGTAGTATGGGGGACTACACAGATACGCAGTATTTT
CASSMGDYTDTQYF
>TRBJ1-1|.|TRBV5-1|TRBD1
TGCGCCAGCAGCACACAGGGGAAGAACACTGAAGCTTTCTTT
CASSTQGKNTEAFF
>TRBJ1-5|.|TRBV6-5|.
TGTGCCAGCAGTAGGGACTTTAGCAATCAGCCCCAGCATTTT
CASSRDFSNQPQHF
>TRBJ2-5|.|TRBV7-9|TRBD2
TGTGCCAGCAGCCTAGGGACTAGCGGGAGTGGCGTTGAGACCCAGTACTTC
CASSLGTSGSGVETQYF
>TRBJ2-5|.|TRBV5-6|TRBD2
TGTGCCAGCAGCGAAAAAGCGGGAGGCGGGGGGAAGACCCAGTACTTC
CASSEKAGGGGKTQYF
>TRBJ2-5|.|TRBV4-1|.
TGCGCCAGCAGCCAAGGAAAAACTGTACAAGAGACCCAGTACTTC
CASSQGKTVQETQYF
>TRBJ1-1|.|TRBV4-1|.
TGCGCCAGCAGCCGCCTTGGGGAGGCTTTCTTT
CASSRLGEAFF
>TRBJ2-3|.|TRBV5-8|.
TGTGCCAGCAGCATTGGTGAGGTGTTGGAGGATACGCAGTATTTT
CASSIGEVLEDTQYF
>TRBJ1-5|.|TRBV6-5|TRBD1
TGTGCCAGCAGCCCGGACAGGAGTCCTCAGCCCCAGCATTTT
CASSPDRSPQPQHF
>TRBJ2-3|.|TRBV11-1|TRBD2
TGTGCCATCTCCCAAGCGGGACGAAGCACAGATACGCAGTATTTT
CAISQAGRSTDTQYF
>TRBJ2-1|.|TRBV13|.
TGTGCCACCAACAGGGGCGGGAAAAACTACAATGAGCAGTTCTTC
CATNRGGKNYNEQFF
>TRBJ2-7|.|TRBV29-1|.
TGCAGCGCCCTGTCTTTATACGAGCAGTACTTC
CSALSLYEQYF
>TRBJ2-5|.|TRBV5-1|TRBD1
TGCGCCAGCAGCTTTACAGGGGAGCGGACCCAGTACTTC
CASSFTGERTQYF
>TRBJ1-2|.|TRBV19|.
TGTGCCAGTTTACCGAGAGGATTCTATGGCTACACCTTC
CASLPRGFYGYTF
>TRBJ2-5|.|TRBV7-2|TRBD2
TGTGCCAGCAGCTCACTAGCGGGAGGGGGGACCCAGTACTTC
CASSSLAGGGTQYF
>TRBJ2-4|.|TRBV2|TRBD1
TGTGCCAGCAGGGACAGGGTGACCAAAAACATTCAGTACTTC
CASRDRVTKNIQYF
>TRBJ1-5|.|TRBV28|TRBD1
TGTGCCAGCAGTTTTGGACAGGGGTTTCAGCCCCAGCATTTT
CASSFGQGFQPQHF
>TRBJ1-1|once|TRBV9|.
TGTGCCAGCAGCCCCGAGGGGGTTCTCGGGGGGATGGAGACTGAAGCTTTCTTT
CASSPEGVLGGMETEAFF
>TRBJ1-2|.|TRBV9|.
TGTGCCAGCAGCGCCACTCTGCTCAACTATGGCTACACCTTC
CASSATLLNYGYTF
>TRBJ1-2|.|TRBV6-1|TRBD1
TGTGCCAGAAGTGAAAGGGACAGGTTAAACTATGGCTACACCTTC
CARSERDRLNYGYTF
>TRBJ1-2|.|TRBV6-5|TRBD1
TGTGCCAGCAGAAAACAGGGGGGCAACTATGGCTACACCTTC
CASRKQGGNYGYTF
>TRBJ1-1|.|TRBV5-1|.
TGCGCCAGCAGCTTCCAGAACACTGAAGCTTTCTTT
CASSFQNTEAFF